This paragraph covers one T cell receptor (beta chain) sequence. The sample belongs to a study of blood T cell repertoires in COVID-19. Overall study context: The samples span acute and convalescent COVID-19 from the United States, Italy and Spain. The analysed material was cDNA or gDNA that came from T cells, B-cell-depleted T cells, or PBMCs.

Study processing details: Nucleated cell counts were estimated from reference gene primer amplification. Assay used: immunoSEQ multiplex PCR; TCRdb lists only in-frame clones, some missing. D and trimming were read from the DNA, whereas the V and J calls and clone size are those reported in that table. The repertoire holds around 200,000 clones, with approximately 87% as singletons. The CDR3 runs 13 residues. The germline V gene has CDR1 SEHNR and CDR2 FQNEAQ (reference sequence). V lost 4 bases, J lost 0 bases, and 3 bases lay in between. The specimen was peripheral blood. This clonotype originated in a man aged 70-80 years with active or convalescent COVID-19. The V call is TRBV7-9, the J call TRBJ2-2; D gene uncertain. The CDR3 spells CASSSSNTGELFF. As DNA, the CDR3 is TGTGCCAGCAGCTCTTCGAACACCGGGGAGCTGTTTTTT. The variable domain in full, with the rest retrieved from reference TRBV7-9 and TRBJ2-2, is DTGVSQNPRHKITKRGQNVTFRCDPISEHNRLYWYRQTLGQGPEFLTYFQNEAQLEKSRLLSDRFSAERPKGSFSTLEIQRTEQGDSAMYLCASSSSNTGELFFGEGSRLTVL.